This TCR beta chain was documented in a study of cytomegalovirus exposure and HLA in healthy donors. Study observations and caveats: In vitro data verified a few CMV-associated chains as specific for CMV antigens. While the bulk of TCR sequences proved rare, some public TCRs turned up in many donors. The HLA-A and HLA-B alleles of most subjects were reportedly predicted accurately from TCR beta sequences.

This clone appeared a few times. What it binds is unknown. V was shortened by 5 bases and J by 5 bases, with 18 bases between the two germline ends. The CDR3 totals 16 residues. Germline lookup yields CDR1 MDHEN and CDR2 SYDVKM. PCR involved 60 Vbeta and 13 Jbeta primers. This table comes from immunoSEQ multiplex PCR, and its TCRdb copy is limited to in-frame clones, with some not included. The data show some 240,000 clones, about nine tenths seen once. Material: PBMCs. This sequence joins TRBV28 and TRBJ2-2; tentatively, D is TRBD2 (5 bases). The TCR originated in a girl aged 2 to 9 in good health and CMV-seronegative. The CDR3 DNA sequence: TGTGCCAGCAGTACTGCCCCACCTCCGGGGACCGGGGAGCTGTTTTTT. Encoded protein: CASSTAPPPGTGELFF.